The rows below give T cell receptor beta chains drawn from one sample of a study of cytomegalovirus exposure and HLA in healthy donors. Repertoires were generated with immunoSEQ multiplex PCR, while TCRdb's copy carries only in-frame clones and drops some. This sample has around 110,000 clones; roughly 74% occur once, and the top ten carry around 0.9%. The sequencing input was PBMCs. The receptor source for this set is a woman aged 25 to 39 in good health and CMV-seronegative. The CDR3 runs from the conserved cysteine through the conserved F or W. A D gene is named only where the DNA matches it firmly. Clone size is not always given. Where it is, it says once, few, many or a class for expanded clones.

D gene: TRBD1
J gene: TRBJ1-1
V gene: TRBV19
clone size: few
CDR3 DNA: TGTGCCAGTAGTATAACAAACAGGGGGCAAAGGAACACTGAAGCTTTCTTT
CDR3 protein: CASSITNRGQRNTEAFF

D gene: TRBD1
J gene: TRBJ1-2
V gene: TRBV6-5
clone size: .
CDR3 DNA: TGTGCCAGCAGTTACTCCCCTGACAGGGGTTATGGCTACACCTTC
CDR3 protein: CASSYSPDRGYGYTF

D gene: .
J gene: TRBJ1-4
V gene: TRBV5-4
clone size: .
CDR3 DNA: TGTGCCAGCAGCTTGGCAGGGATGAAAGCTAATGAAAAACTGTTTTTT
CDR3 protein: CASSLAGMKANEKLFF

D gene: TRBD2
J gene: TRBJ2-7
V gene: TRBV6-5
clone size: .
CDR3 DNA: TGTGCCAGCAGCCGAACTAGCGGGGGACGATACGAGCAGTACTTC
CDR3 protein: CASSRTSGGRYEQYF

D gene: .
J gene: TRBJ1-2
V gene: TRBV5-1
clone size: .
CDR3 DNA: TGCGCCAGCAGCCCCGACGGGGTTAGCTATGGCTACACCTTC
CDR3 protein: CASSPDGVSYGYTF

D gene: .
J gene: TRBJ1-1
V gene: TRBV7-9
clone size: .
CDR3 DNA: TGTGCCAGCAGCTTAGTAGCGTCAGGCATTGCTGAAGCTTTCTTT
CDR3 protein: CASSLVASGIAEAFF

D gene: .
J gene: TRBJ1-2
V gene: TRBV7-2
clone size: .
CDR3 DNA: TGTGCCAGCAGCTTTACCTCCGGGACAAGCACCTATGGCTACACCTTC
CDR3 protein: CASSFTSGTSTYGYTF

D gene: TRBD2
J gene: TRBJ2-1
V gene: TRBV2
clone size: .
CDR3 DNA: TGTGCCAGCAATAGCGGGAGGGCCGGAGGCAATGAGCAGTTCTTC
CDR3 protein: CASNSGRAGGNEQFF

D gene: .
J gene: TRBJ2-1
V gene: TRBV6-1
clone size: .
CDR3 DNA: TGTGCCAGCAGTGCCGAACCATCAGGGGTAGGCTACAATGAGCAGTTCTTC
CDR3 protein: CASSAEPSGVGYNEQFF

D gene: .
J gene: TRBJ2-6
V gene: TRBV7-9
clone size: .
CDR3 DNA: TGTGCCAGCAGCCCCGACAGAAGGCCCTCTGGGGCCAACGTCCTGACTTTC
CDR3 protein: CASSPDRRPSGANVLTF

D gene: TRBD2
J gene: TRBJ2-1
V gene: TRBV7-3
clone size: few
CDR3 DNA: TGTGCCAGCAGCTTAACGGCTAGCGGGGGGGAGTGGCAGTTCTTC
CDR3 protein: CASSLTASGGEWQFF

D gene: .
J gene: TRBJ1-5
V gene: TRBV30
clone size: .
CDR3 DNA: TGTGCCTGGAGTGTATGGGGACACCTCCAGCCCCAGCATTTT
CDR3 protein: CAWSVWGHLQPQHF

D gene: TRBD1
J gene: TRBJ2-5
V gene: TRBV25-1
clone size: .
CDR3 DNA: TGTGCCAGCAGTGAAAGTGCCAGGGGGCGCGGAGAGACCCAGTACTTC
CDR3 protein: CASSESARGRGETQYF

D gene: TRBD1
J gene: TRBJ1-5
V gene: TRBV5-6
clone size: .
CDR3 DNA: TGTGCCAGCAGCTTACGTGGGACAGCTTATAGCAATCAGCCCCAGCATTTT
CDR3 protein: CASSLRGTAYSNQPQHF

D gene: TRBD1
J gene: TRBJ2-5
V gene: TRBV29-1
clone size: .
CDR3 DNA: TGCAGCGTGGCTAGACAGGGGCAAGAGACCCAGTACTTC
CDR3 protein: CSVARQGQETQYF

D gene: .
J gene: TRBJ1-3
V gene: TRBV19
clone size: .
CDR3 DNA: TGTGCCAGTAGTATGTCCGGGAGCTCTGGAAACACCATATATTTT
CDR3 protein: CASSMSGSSGNTIYF

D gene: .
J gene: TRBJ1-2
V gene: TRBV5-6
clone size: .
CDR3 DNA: TGTGCCAGCAGCTTGGACGGCAGGGACTATGGCTACACCTTC
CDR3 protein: CASSLDGRDYGYTF

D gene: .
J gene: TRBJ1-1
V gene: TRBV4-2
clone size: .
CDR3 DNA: TGTGCCAGCAGCCAAGGGGGCAAAGCTTTCTTT
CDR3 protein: CASSQGGKAFF

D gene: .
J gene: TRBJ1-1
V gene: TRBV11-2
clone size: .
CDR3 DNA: TGTGCCAGCAGCGGTAAATCCAGGGTAGAGCCTGAAGCTTTCTTT
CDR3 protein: CASSGKSRVEPEAFF

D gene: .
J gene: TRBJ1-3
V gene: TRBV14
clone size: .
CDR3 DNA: TGTGCCAGCAGCTTTTTGACAGCACTCTCTGGAAACACCATATATTTT
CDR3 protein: CASSFLTALSGNTIYF

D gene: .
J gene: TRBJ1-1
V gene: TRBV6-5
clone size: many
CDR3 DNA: TGTGCCAGCACCCGGACAGAGAACACTGAAGCTTTCTTT
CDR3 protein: CASTRTENTEAFF

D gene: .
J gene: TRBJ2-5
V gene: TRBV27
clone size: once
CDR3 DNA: TGTGCCAGCAAGGGAACGGACATACCCCGGGAGACCCAGTACTTC
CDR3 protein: CASKGTDIPRETQYF

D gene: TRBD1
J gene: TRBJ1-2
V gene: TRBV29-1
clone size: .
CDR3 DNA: TGCAGCGCCGGACAGGGAGACTATGGCTACACCTTC
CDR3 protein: CSAGQGDYGYTF

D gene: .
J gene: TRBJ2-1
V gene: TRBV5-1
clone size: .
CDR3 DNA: TGCGCCAGCAGCTTCTCGGGGAGCTCCTACAATGAGCAGTTCTTC
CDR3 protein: CASSFSGSSYNEQFF

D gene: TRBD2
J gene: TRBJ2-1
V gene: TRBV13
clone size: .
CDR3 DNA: TGTGCCAGCAGCGGCGGGGGGGCCAATGAGCAGTTCTTC
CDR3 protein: CASSGGGANEQFF

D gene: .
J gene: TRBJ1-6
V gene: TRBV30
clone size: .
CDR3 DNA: TGTGCCTGGAGTGTAAAGAGCTCCTATAATTCACCCCTCCACTTT
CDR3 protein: CAWSVKSSYNSPLHF

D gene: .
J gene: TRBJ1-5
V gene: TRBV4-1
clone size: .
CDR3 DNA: TGTGCCAGCAGCCAAGGGGACTCCGAAAATCAGCCCCAGCATTTT
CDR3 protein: CASSQGDSENQPQHF

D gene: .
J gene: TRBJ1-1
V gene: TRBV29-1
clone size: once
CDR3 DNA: TGCAGCGTTGAAGACGGGGGATGTTCGGCTTTCTTT
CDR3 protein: CSVEDGGCSAFF

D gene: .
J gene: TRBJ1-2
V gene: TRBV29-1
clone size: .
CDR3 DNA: TGCAGCGTTGTAACTTGGGGGGGTGGCTACACCTTC
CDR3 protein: CSVVTWGGGYTF

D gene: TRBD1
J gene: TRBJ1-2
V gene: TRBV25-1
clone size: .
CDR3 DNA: TGTGCCAGCAGTGCTCAGGGGGCAAGTGGCTACACCTTC
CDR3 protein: CASSAQGASGYTF

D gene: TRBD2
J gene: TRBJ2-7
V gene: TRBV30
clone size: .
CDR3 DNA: TGTGCCTGGATGTTCCCGGGAGGGGACTACGAGCAGTACTTC
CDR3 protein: CAWMFPGGDYEQYF

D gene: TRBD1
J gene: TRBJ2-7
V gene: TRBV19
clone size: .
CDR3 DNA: TGTGCCAGTGGGGGACAGGCATACGAGCAGTACTTC
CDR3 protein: CASGGQAYEQYF

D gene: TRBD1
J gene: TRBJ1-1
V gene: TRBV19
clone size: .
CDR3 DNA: TGTGCCAGTAGTTCAAACAGGGGTATCACTGAAGCTTTCTTT
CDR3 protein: CASSSNRGITEAFF

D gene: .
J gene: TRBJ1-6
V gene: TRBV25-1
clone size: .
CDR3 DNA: TGTGCCAGCAGTGGGGGGGTATCCTATAATTCACCCCTCCACTTT
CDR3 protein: CASSGGVSYNSPLHF

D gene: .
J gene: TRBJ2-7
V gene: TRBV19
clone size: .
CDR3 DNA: TGTGCCAGTAAGGACAGTCGCTACGAGCAGTACTTC
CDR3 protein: CASKDSRYEQYF

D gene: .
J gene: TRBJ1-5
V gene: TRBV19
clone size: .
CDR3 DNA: TGTGCCAGTAGTGTCACCACACCCGGGAGACAGCCCCAGCATTTT
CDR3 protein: CASSVTTPGRQPQHF

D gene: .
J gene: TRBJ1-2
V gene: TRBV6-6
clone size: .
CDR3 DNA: TGTGCCAGCATGGGCGGGTCGAGTAACTATGGCTACACCTTC
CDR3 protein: CASMGGSSNYGYTF

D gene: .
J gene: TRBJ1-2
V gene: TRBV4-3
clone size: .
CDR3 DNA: TGCGCCAGCAGCCAAGAAAGGGGTGCAAACTATGGCTACACCTTC
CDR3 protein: CASSQERGANYGYTF

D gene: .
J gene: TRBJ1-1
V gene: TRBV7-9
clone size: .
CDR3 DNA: TGTGCCAGCAGCTTAGGCGGTATGAACACTGAAGCTTTCTTT
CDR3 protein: CASSLGGMNTEAFF

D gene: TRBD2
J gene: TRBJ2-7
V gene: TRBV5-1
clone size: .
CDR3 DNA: TGCGCCAGCAGGCCAACTAGCGCCACCTACGAGCAGTACTTC
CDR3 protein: CASRPTSATYEQYF

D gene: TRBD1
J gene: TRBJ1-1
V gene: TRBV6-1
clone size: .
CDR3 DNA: TGTGCCAGCAGTGATCTCAGGGGGCGAACTGAAGCTTTCTTT
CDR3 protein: CASSDLRGRTEAFF

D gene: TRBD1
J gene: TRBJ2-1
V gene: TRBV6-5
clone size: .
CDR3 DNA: TGTGCCACGAGACAGGGCTACAATGAGCAGTTCTTC
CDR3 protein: CATRQGYNEQFF

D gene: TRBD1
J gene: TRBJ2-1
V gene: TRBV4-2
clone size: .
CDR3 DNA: TGTGCCAGCAGCAAAACAGGGGCGAGGGACGACAATGAGCAGTTCTTC
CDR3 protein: CASSKTGARDDNEQFF

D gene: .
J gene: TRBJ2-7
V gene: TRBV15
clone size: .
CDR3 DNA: TGTGCCACCAGCAGAGGGGGATCGAGGGGGTGGGGGGAGCAGTACTTC
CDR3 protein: CATSRGGSRGWGEQYF

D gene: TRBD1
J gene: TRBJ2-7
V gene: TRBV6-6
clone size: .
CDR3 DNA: TGTGCCAGCAGCCAACCCGGCACAGGGGGCCACGAGCAGTACTTC
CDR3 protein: CASSQPGTGGHEQYF

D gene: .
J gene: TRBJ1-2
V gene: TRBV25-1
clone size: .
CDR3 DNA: TGTGCCAGCAGTGAACAGGGGACGAACTATGGCTACACCTTC
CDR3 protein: CASSEQGTNYGYTF

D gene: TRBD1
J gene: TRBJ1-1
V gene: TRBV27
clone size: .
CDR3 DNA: TGTGCCAGCAGTTCCGTCCCGGGACAGGGGTTAGGCGCTGAAGCTTTCTTT
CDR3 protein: CASSSVPGQGLGAEAFF

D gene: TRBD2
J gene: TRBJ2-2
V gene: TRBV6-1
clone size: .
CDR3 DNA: TGTGCCAGCAGTGAAGCTGGGGGAGGGGACACCGGGGAGCTGTTTTTT
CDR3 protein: CASSEAGGGDTGELFF

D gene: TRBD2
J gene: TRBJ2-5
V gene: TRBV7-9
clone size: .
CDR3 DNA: TGTGCCAGCAGCCCAGGGACTAGCAGGCTGGAGACCCAGTACTTC
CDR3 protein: CASSPGTSRLETQYF

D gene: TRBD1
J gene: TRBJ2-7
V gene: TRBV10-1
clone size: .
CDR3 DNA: TGCGCCAGGCTGAAGCGAGGACAGGCATCCTACGAGCAGTACTTC
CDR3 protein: CARLKRGQASYEQYF

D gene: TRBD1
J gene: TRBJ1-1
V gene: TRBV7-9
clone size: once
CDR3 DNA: TGTGCCAGCAGCCCCGACAGGGGTTCGGGTGAAGCTTTCTTT
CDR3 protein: CASSPDRGSGEAFF

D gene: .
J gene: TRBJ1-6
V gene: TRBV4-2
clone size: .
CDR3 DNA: TGTGCCAGCAGCCAAGACCGTACAGGGTCTGGGAGCTCCTATAATTCACCCCTCCACTTT
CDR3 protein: CASSQDRTGSGSSYNSPLHF

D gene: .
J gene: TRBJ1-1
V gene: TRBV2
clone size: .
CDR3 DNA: TGTGCCAGCATGGGCGAGCCGAACACTGAAGCTTTCTTT
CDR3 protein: CASMGEPNTEAFF

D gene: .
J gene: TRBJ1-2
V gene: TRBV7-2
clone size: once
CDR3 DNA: TGTGCCAGCAGCTTACCCAATTTAAGGAACTATGGCTACACCTTT
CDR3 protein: CASSLPNLRNYGYTF

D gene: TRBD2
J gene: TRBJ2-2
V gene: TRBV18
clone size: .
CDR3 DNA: TGTGCCAGCTCACCACCAGCGACTAGCTACACCGGGGAGCTGTTTTTT
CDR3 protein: CASSPPATSYTGELFF

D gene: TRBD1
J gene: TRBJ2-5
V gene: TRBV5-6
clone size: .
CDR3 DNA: TGTGCCAGCAGCCGACCGACAGGGCTGGAAGAGACCCAGTACTTC
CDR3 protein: CASSRPTGLEETQYF

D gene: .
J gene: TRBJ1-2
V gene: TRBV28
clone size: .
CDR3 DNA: TGTGCCAGCAGTTTACAGGAAAACTATGGCTACACCTTC
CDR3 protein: CASSLQENYGYTF

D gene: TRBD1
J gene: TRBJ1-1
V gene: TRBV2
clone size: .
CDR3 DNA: TGTGCCAGCAGCTGGACAGGTGAAGCTTTCTTT
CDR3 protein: CASSWTGEAFF